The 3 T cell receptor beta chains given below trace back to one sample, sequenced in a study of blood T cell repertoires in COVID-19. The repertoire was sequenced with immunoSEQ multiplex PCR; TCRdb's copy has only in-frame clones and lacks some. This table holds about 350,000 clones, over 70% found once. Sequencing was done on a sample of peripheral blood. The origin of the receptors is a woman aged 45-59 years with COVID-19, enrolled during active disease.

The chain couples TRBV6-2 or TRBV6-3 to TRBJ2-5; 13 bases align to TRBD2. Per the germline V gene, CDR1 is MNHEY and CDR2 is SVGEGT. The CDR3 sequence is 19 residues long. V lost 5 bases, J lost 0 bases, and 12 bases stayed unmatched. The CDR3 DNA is TGTGCCAGCAGTGAGCCTCCCGGGACTAGCGGGATACACCAAGAGACCCAGTACTTC. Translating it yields CASSEPPGTSGIHQETQYF.

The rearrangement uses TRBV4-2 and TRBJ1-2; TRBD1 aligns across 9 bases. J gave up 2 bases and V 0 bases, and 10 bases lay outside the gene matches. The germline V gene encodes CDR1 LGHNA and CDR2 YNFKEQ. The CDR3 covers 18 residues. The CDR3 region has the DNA TGTGCCAGCAGCCAAGAGGCGGGACAGGGCATACTGAACTATGGCTACACCTTC. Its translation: CASSQEAGQGILNYGYTF.

CDR3 in DNA: TGTGCCAGCAGCTTGGCAGGGCCTTTTTATGGCTACACCTTC. Translated, it gives CASSLAGPFYGYTF. This chain uses TRBV7-9 with TRBJ1-2, with a possible D match to TRBD1 (5 bases). CDR3 length: 14 residues. Germline CDR1 reads SEHNR; CDR2 reads FQNEAQ (reference sequence). V was trimmed by 3 bases and J by 5 bases, leaving 13 bases between them.